The 31 T cell receptor beta chains presented below share a single source sample, sequenced in a study of response to subunit inactivated influenza vaccine. One entry per CDR3 protein, called by TCRdb with MiXCR from the RT-PCR reads. This table has 530,000 or so distinct CDR3 sequences, around 13% appearing once. The sample was PBMCs from blood, taken 11 to 12 days after vaccination. These receptors came from a man aged 50 or older who received an inactivated influenza vaccine.

The chain employs TRBV5-1 and TRBJ2-7, with D possibly TRBD2 on 6 matching bases. V dropped 4 bases and J dropped 6 bases, with 17 bases sitting between them. Germline V gene lookup returns CDR1 SGHRS and CDR2 YFSETQ. This CDR3 contains 14 residues. CDR3 protein: CASSNDGTLREQYF. CDR3 sequence (DNA): TGCGCCAGCAGCAACGACGGGACTCTCCGCGAGCAGTACTTC.

The chain employs TRBV7-9 and TRBJ2-1; 9 nucleotides align to TRBD2. Germline CDR1 SEHNR, CDR2 FQNEAQ (reference sequence). The CDR3 is 13 residues long. V lost 6 bases and J lost 8; bases outside the gene matches: 5. In DNA form, the CDR3 reads TGTGCCAGCAGACTAAGCGGGAGGTATGAGCAGTTCTTC. Its translation is CASRLSGRYEQFF. Complete variable domain (other parts from reference TRBV7-9 and TRBJ2-1): DTGVSQNPRHKITKRGQNVTFRCDPISEHNRLYWYRQTLGQGPEFLTYFQNEAQLEKSRLLSDRFSAERPKGSFSTLEIQRTEQGDSAMYLCASRLSGRYEQFFGPGTRLTVL.

This clonotype has more than one count but fewer than ten. The genes are TRBV29-1 and TRBJ1-1, with D uncertain. Trimming pared 2 bases from V and 8 bases from J, leaving 9 bases between. Per germline, CDR1 SQVTM and CDR2 ANQGSEA. The CDR3 runs to 11 residues. The CDR3 region is CSVEYVKEAFF. Written as DNA, the CDR3 is TGCAGCGTTGAATACGTAAAGGAAGCTTTCTTT. The full variable domain, in which reference TRBV29-1 and TRBJ1-1 provide the parts outside the CDR3, is SAVISQKPSRDICQRGTSLTIQCQVDSQVTMMFWYRQQPGQSLTLIATANQGSEATYESGFVIDKFPISRPNLTFSTLTVSNMSPEDSSIYLCSVEYVKEAFFGQGTRLTVV.

This clonotype was detected ten times or more. The gene calls are TRBV29-1 and TRBJ1-1, with 8 bases fitting TRBD1. With 0 bases clipped from V and 2 bases from J, the junction kept 2 bases outside the gene matches. CDR3 size: 14 residues. Germline V gene data show CDR1 as SQVTM and CDR2 as ANQGSEA. The CDR3 region has the DNA TGCAGCGTTGAAGACAGGGGGCTAAACACTGAAGCTTTCTTT. Its protein product is CSVEDRGLNTEAFF. Drawing the rest from reference TRBV29-1 and TRBJ1-1, the complete variable domain is SAVISQKPSRDICQRGTSLTIQCQVDSQVTMMFWYRQQPGQSLTLIATANQGSEATYESGFVIDKFPISRPNLTFSTLTVSNMSPEDSSIYLCSVEDRGLNTEAFFGQGTRLTVV.

The chain is built from TRBV12-3 or TRBV12-4 and TRBJ2-1; D might be TRBD1 (5 bases). The V gene lost 5 bases and the J gene lost 2 bases, with 10 bases spanning the gap. This CDR3 has 14 residues. The CDR3 sequence: CASSTRQTYNEQFF. The DNA of the CDR3 is TGTGCCAGCAGTACCCGACAGACCTACAATGAGCAGTTCTTC.

A few counts support this clonotype. The chain has TRBV10-3 and TRBJ2-7; D is ambiguous. The germline V and J ends were trimmed by 5 bases and 0 bases, with 11 bases remaining between them. Germline V gene sequence: CDR1 ENHRY, CDR2 SYGVKD. This CDR3 spans 14 amino acids. CDR3 protein: CAISSPGYSYEQYF. In DNA form, the CDR3 reads TGTGCCATCAGTTCCCCGGGTTACTCCTACGAGCAGTACTTC.

This clonotype was seen repeatedly, ten times or more. The chain carries TRBV7-8 and TRBJ2-3; unclear D gene. Trimming stripped 4 bases from V and 4 bases from J, with 18 bases between. Per the germline V gene, CDR1 is SGHVS and CDR2 is FQNEAQ. This CDR3 has 16 residues. This CDR3 is CASSSVGRTLADTQYF. The CDR3 DNA follows: TGTGCCAGCAGCTCAGTCGGACGCACACTTGCAGATACGCAGTATTTT.

This clonotype turned up a few times. The V gene is TRBV16, the J gene TRBJ1-5; 7 nucleotides match TRBD1. The ends lost 3 bases at V and 3 bases at J; junction bases unmatched: 5. The CDR3 sequence is 15 residues long. Germline V CDR1 and CDR2: KGHSY, FQNENV. The CDR3 DNA reads as TGTGCCAGCAGCCATCACAGGGGCGTCAATCAGCCCCAGCATTTT. This codes for CASSHHRGVNQPQHF.

A few counts support this clonotype. The chain employs TRBV4-1 and TRBJ2-5; no firm D call. V lost 1 base and J 0 bases, leaving 6 bases between the germline ends. Germline loops: CDR1 MGHRA, CDR2 YSYEKL. This CDR3 has 14 residues. CDR3 in DNA: TGCGCCAGCAGCCAAGCAGGCCACCAAGAGACCCAGTACTTC. Protein product: CASSQAGHQETQYF.

This clonotype occurred a few times. The chain carries TRBV14 and TRBJ2-3; D is possibly TRBD2 (5 bases). Deletions cut 2 bases from V and 6 bases from J, with 21 bases between. The germline V gene has CDR1 SGHDN and CDR2 FVKESK. This CDR3 is built from 17 residues. The CDR3 protein is CASSQYGVRAGGDTQYF. CDR3 nucleotide sequence: TGTGCCAGCAGCCAATACGGGGTGAGGGCCGGCGGGGATACGCAGTATTTT.

This clonotype was seen many times. This chain uses TRBV4-2 with TRBJ2-7; the D is unclear. Germline assignment: CDR1 LGHNA and CDR2 YNFKEQ. The CDR3 is 15 residues long. The ends were cut back, 0 bases at V and 3 bases at J, with 12 bases in the middle. This CDR3 is CASSQDFDGYYEQYF. The DNA of the CDR3 is TGTGCCAGCAGCCAAGATTTTGACGGCTACTACGAGCAGTACTTC.

This clonotype was observed at least ten times. V usage is TRBV24-1 and J usage is TRBJ2-3; 9 bases match TRBD2. The CDR3 runs to 19 residues. V gave up 5 bases and J gave up 5 bases; unmatched junction bases: 19. Germline V gene data show CDR1 as KGHDR and CDR2 as SFDVKD. DNA for the CDR3: TGTGCCACCAGTGGAAGAGGGACTAGCTTTTTGAAGGGGGGAGATACGCAGTATTTT. This codes for CATSGRGTSFLKGGDTQYF.

This clonotype was seen a few times. J is TRBJ2-1 and V is TRBV3-1; 8 bases are shared with TRBD2. With 0 bases clipped from V and 8 bases from J, the junction kept 12 bases outside the gene matches. The CDR3 consists of 17 residues. Germline CDR1 is LGHDT and CDR2 is YNNKEL (reference sequence). The CDR3 coding sequence is TGTGCCAGCAGCCAAGATGGGCTAGCGGGTGGACGGGATGAGCAGTTCTTC. Translating gives CASSQDGLAGGRDEQFF.

The chain joins TRBV5-1 to TRBJ2-2, with a weak D call TRBD1 (6 bases). V was clipped by 3 bases and J by 6 bases, with 21 bases between them. CDR3 length: 17 residues. Germline V gene data show CDR1 as SGHRS and CDR2 as YFSETQ. CDR3 sequence: CASSSNEWTGTSGELFF. In DNA form, the CDR3 reads TGCGCCAGCAGCTCAAACGAATGGACTGGGACATCCGGGGAGCTGTTTTTT.

This clonotype was recorded a few times. The gene calls are TRBV20-1 and TRBJ2-7; TRBD2 aligns across 10 bases. V gave up 0 bases and J gave up 2 bases; unmatched junction bases: 4. The CDR3 sequence is 15 residues long. Germline V gene sequence: CDR1 DFQATT, CDR2 SNEGSKA (reference sequence). The CDR3 region is CSARDPGTSAYEQYF. CDR3 sequence (DNA): TGCAGTGCTAGAGACCCCGGGACTAGCGCCTACGAGCAGTACTTC.

This chain links TRBV20-1 with TRBJ1-4; no reliable D call. The CDR3 has 13 amino acids. The germline gives CDR1 DFQATT, CDR2 SNEGSKA (reference sequence). The V end lost 3 bases, the J end lost 6 bases, and 11 bases lay between the germline ends. This chain's CDR3 is CSASRGVDEKLFF. CDR3 DNA: TGCAGTGCTAGTCGCGGGGTGGATGAAAAACTGTTTTTT.

The sample holds a few counts of this clonotype. This chain links TRBV7-9 with TRBJ2-5; D unresolved. The CDR3 consists of 14 residues. The germline V gene encodes CDR1 SEHNR and CDR2 FQNEAQ (reference sequence). V was trimmed by 3 bases and J by 0 bases, leaving 8 bases between them. CDR3 protein: CASSLDGYQETQYF. In nucleotides, the CDR3 is TGTGCCAGCAGCTTGGACGGCTACCAAGAGACCCAGTACTTC. The whole variable domain, filled in from reference TRBV7-9 and TRBJ2-5, reads DTGVSQNPRHKITKRGQNVTFRCDPISEHNRLYWYRQTLGQGPEFLTYFQNEAQLEKSRLLSDRFSAERPKGSFSTLEIQRTEQGDSAMYLCASSLDGYQETQYFGPGTRLLVL.

The table lists this clonotype with a few counts. The gene calls are TRBV20-1 and TRBJ2-7, with 9 bases fitting TRBD2. CDR3 length equals 14 residues. V dropped 1 base and J dropped 2; count of bases not matched to a gene: 3. Germline loops: CDR1 DFQATT, CDR2 SNEGSKA (reference sequence). The CDR3 DNA sequence: TGCAGTGCTAGAGGCGGGAGGGGTGCCTACGAGCAGTACTTC. Its protein is CSARGGRGAYEQYF.

The V and J genes are TRBV3-1 and TRBJ2-7, with TRBD1 identical over 8 bases. The CDR3 is 17 residues long. V shed 4 bases, J shed 3 bases, and the junction held 14 bases outside the gene matches. CDR1 and CDR2 (germline): LGHDT, YNNKEL (reference sequence). The CDR3 here is CASSPLGQGARSYEQYF. DNA of the CDR3: TGTGCCAGCAGCCCTCTTGGACAGGGTGCCCGTAGCTACGAGCAGTACTTC.

This clonotype was detected ten times or more. J is TRBJ1-3 and V is TRBV4-1, with unresolved D. This CDR3 comprises 15 residues. Germline CDR1 and CDR2: MGHRA and YSYEKL. The ends were cut back, 0 bases at V and 0 bases at J, with 6 bases in the middle. The CDR3: CASSQELVSGNTIYF. CDR3 coding DNA: TGCGCCAGCAGCCAAGAACTGGTCTCTGGAAACACCATATATTTT.

The chain links TRBV14 to TRBJ2-1; D perhaps matches TRBD2 (5 bases). Trimming stripped 3 bases from V and 3 bases from J, with 15 bases between. The CDR3 spans 16 residues. Germline-derived CDR1 and CDR2 are SGHDN and FVKESK. DNA for the CDR3: TGTGCCAGCAGCCACTTACCGGGATTGGGCTACAATGAGCAGTTCTTC. Translating it yields CASSHLPGLGYNEQFF.

Many counts were recorded for this clonotype. The chain combines TRBV2 with TRBJ2-1; 8 bases are shared with TRBD2. V lost 4 bases and J lost 2; bases outside the gene matches: 4. Germline V gives CDR1 SNHLY, CDR2 FYNNEI. The CDR3 is made up of 15 amino acids. CDR3 sequence reads: CASSVLSGTYNEQFF. DNA for the CDR3: TGTGCCAGCAGTGTACTTAGCGGGACCTACAATGAGCAGTTCTTC.

The CDR3 nucleotides are TGTGCCAGCAGTTTATCCGGCCGACCGGGGAGCCCCAACGAGCAGTACTTC. Translation gives CASSLSGRPGSPNEQYF. The chain recombines TRBV12-3 or TRBV12-4 with TRBJ2-7; D perhaps matches TRBD2 (5 bases). CDR3 length equals 17 residues. The V end was cut by 2 bases, the J end by 5 bases, with 22 bases between.

The rearrangement links TRBV20-1 to TRBJ1-1; a possible D gene is TRBD1 (6 bases). V was clipped by 3 bases and J by 0 bases, with 14 bases between them. The CDR3 sequence is 15 residues long. Per germline, CDR1 DFQATT and CDR2 SNEGSKA (reference sequence). CDR3 in DNA: TGCAGTGCTAGGTTGTCGGGGACACTGAACACTGAAGCTTTCTTT. Encoded protein: CSARLSGTLNTEAFF.

This clonotype was counted only a few times. The chain uses TRBV15 and TRBJ1-2; 9 positions match TRBD1. Trimming at V came to 5 bases and at J to 10 bases, leaving 8 bases not matched to a gene. CDR1 and CDR2 from the germline V gene are LNHNV and YYDKDF (reference sequence). The CDR3 is 13 amino acids. The CDR3: CATSGGQGIYYTF. For the CDR3, the DNA is TGTGCCACCAGCGGGGGACAGGGAATATACTACACCTTC.

The gene calls are TRBV29-1 and TRBJ2-1, with 8 bases matching TRBD2. Losses at the gene ends were 4 bases for V and 6 bases for J; bases not matched to a gene: 5. The CDR3 length is 13 residues. Germline-derived CDR1 and CDR2 are SQVTM and ANQGSEA. CDR3 amino acids: CSVVSGSSNEQFF. The CDR3 nucleotides read TGCAGCGTTGTGAGCGGGAGCAGCAATGAGCAGTTCTTC.

This clonotype was seen a handful of times. The chain couples TRBV29-1 to TRBJ2-1; 7 nucleotides match TRBD2. Losses at the gene ends were 1 base for V and 7 bases for J; bases not matched to a gene: 4. There are 13 residues in the CDR3. Germline V gives CDR1 SQVTM, CDR2 ANQGSEA. This CDR3 is CSVEAGGINEQFF. For the CDR3, the DNA is TGCAGCGTTGAAGCGGGAGGTATAAATGAGCAGTTCTTC.

This sequence joins TRBV7-9 and TRBJ1-1; D unclear. The ends were cut back, 5 bases at V and 4 bases at J, with 11 bases in the middle. Germline CDR1 reads SEHNR; CDR2 reads FQNEAQ (reference sequence). This CDR3 has 13 amino acids. The DNA of the CDR3 is TGTGCCAGCAGCCAAAGTATGGCCACTGAAGCTTTCTTT. Translating it yields CASSQSMATEAFF.

The rearrangement links TRBV6-5 to TRBJ1-6, with D tentatively TRBD1 (5 bases). Germline V CDR1 and CDR2: MNHEY, SVGAGI. Trimming removed 0 bases at V and 9 bases at J, with 12 bases between. The CDR3 consists of 15 residues. The CDR3 spells CASSYSVGVASPLHF. The CDR3 nucleotides are TGTGCCAGCAGTTACTCGGTAGGGGTGGCTTCACCCCTCCACTTT.

This chain joins TRBV10-3 and TRBJ2-1; tentatively, D is TRBD1 or TRBD2 (5 bases each). Looked up from germline, CDR1 is ENHRY and CDR2 is SYGVKD. V shed 5 bases and J shed 5 bases, with 10 bases lying between them. This CDR3 is built from 13 residues. The CDR3 coding sequence is TGTGCCATCAGTCGGGACCCAAACAATGAGCAGTTCTTC. Its translation is CAISRDPNNEQFF.

V is TRBV20-1 and J is TRBJ2-5, with TRBD2 matching over 12 bases. CDR3 length: 16 residues. Germline CDR1 is DFQATT and CDR2 is SNEGSKA (reference sequence). Trimming at V came to 4 bases and at J to 6 bases, leaving 12 bases not matched to a gene. The CDR3 reads CSATPLAGGFKKTQYF. In nucleotides, the CDR3 is TGCAGTGCTACACCCCTAGCGGGGGGGTTCAAGAAGACCCAGTACTTC.